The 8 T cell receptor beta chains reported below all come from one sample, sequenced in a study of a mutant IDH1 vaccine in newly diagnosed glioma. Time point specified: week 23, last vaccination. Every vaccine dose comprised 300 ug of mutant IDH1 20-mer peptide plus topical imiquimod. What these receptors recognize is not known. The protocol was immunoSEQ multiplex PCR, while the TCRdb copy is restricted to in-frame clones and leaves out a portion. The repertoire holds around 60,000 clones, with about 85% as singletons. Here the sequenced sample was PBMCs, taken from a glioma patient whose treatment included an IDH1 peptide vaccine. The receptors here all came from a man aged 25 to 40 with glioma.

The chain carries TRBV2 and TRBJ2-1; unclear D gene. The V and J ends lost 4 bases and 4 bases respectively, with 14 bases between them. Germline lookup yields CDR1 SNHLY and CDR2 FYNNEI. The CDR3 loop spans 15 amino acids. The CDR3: CASSGTPTGYNEQFF. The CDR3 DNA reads TGTGCCAGCAGTGGGACCCCGACGGGTTACAATGAGCAGTTCTTC.

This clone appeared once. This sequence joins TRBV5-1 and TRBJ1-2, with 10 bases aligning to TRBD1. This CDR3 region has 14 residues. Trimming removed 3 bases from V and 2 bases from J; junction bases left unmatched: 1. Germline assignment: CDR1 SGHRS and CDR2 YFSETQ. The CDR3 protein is CASSSGQGNYGYTF. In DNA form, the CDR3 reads TGCGCCAGCAGCTCGGGACAGGGGAACTATGGCTACACCTTC.

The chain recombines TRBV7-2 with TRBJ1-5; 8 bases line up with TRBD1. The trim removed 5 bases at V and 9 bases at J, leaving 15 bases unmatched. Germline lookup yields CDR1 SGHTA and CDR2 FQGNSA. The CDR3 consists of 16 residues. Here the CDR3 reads CASSPGQGRGGRPQHF. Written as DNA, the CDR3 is TGTGCCAGCAGCCCCGGACAGGGTAGGGGTGGGAGGCCCCAGCATTTT.

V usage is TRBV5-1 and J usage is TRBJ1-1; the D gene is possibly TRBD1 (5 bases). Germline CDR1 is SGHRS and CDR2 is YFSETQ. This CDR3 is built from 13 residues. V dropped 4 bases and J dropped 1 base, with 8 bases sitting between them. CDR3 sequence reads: CASSPGANTEAFF. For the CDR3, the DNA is TGCGCCAGCAGCCCCGGGGCGAACACTGAAGCTTTCTTT.

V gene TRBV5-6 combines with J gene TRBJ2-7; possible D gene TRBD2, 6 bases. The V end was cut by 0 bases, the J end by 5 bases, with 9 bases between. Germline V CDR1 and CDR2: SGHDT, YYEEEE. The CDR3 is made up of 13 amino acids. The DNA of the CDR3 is TGTGCCAGCAGCTTGGTATCGGGGGACGAGCAGTACTTC. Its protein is CASSLVSGDEQYF.

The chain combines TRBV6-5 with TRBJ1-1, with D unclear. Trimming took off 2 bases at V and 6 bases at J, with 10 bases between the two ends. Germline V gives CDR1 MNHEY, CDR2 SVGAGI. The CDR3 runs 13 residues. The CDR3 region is CASSYLGSAEAFF. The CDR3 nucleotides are TGTGCCAGCAGTTACCTGGGGTCGGCTGAAGCTTTCTTT.

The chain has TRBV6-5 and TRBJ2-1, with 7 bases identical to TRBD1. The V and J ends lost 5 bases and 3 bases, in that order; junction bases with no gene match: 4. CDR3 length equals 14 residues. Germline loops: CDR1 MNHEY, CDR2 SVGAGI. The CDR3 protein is CASSTGDSYNEQFF. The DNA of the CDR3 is TGTGCCAGCAGTACAGGGGACAGCTACAATGAGCAGTTCTTC.

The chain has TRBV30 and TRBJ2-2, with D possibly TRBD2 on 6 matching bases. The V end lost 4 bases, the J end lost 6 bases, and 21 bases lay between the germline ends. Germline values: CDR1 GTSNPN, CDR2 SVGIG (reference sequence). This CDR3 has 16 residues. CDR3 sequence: CAWKRGVLGTAGELFF. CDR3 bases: TGTGCCTGGAAACGCGGGGTCCTAGGTACTGCCGGGGAGCTGTTTTTT.